The 10 T cell receptor beta chains presented below share a single source sample, sequenced in a study of early T cells in non-severe SARS-CoV-2 infection. TCRdb reprocessed the 5' RACE reads with MiXCR, giving one entry per CDR3 protein. The table records 70,000 or so distinct CDR3 sequences, 10% of them present only once. The specimen comprised whole blood, sampled at baseline. The receptor set was obtained from an adult who was a healthcare worker with PCR-confirmed SARS-CoV-2 infection or an uninfected control (not recorded which).

This clonotype was counted only a few times. The rearrangement links TRBV3-1 to TRBJ2-1; D is perhaps TRBD1 or TRBD2 (5 bases each). V lost 4 bases and J lost 4, with 23 bases in between. This CDR3 region has 18 residues. CDR1 LGHDT and CDR2 YNNKEL come from the germline V gene (reference sequence). Written as DNA, the CDR3 is TGTGCCAGCAGCCGTTCAGGGATGCTAGCCGGAATTTACAATGAGCAGTTCTTC. Translated, it gives CASSRSGMLAGIYNEQFF.

V is TRBV30 and J is TRBJ2-7; D perhaps matches TRBD2 (6 bases). Germline lookup yields CDR1 GTSNPN and CDR2 SVGIG (reference sequence). V lost 5 bases and J 1 base, leaving 12 bases between the germline ends. The CDR3 runs 13 residues. This CDR3 is CAWAGTDSYEQYF. The CDR3 DNA reads TGTGCCTGGGCCGGGACTGATTCCTACGAGCAGTACTTC.

This clonotype was detected many times. This rearrangement joins TRBV6-6 to TRBJ2-7, with 9 nucleotides matching TRBD1. The V gene's germline CDR1 is MNHNY and CDR2 SVGAGI (reference sequence). V was clipped by 4 bases and J by 2 bases; unmatched bases: 12. The CDR3 runs to 17 residues. The CDR3 DNA is TGTGCCAGCAGTTCGCACCCTCCCGGGACAGGGACCTACGAGCAGTACTTC. Translating gives CASSSHPPGTGTYEQYF.

This clonotype was seen at least ten times. This chain connects TRBV7-9 to TRBJ1-1; weak D call: TRBD1 (5 bases). The CDR3 is made up of 12 amino acids. CDR1 is SEHNR, CDR2 FQNEAQ, per germline (reference sequence). The V gene lost 5 bases and the J gene lost 7 bases, with 11 bases spanning the gap. CDR3 amino acids: CASSLQEFEAFF. The CDR3, as DNA: TGTGCCAGCAGCCTACAGGAGTTTGAAGCTTTCTTT.

The rearrangement uses TRBV6-5 and TRBJ1-5, with 7 bases that match TRBD1. V shed 5 bases, J shed 7 bases, and the junction held 11 bases outside the gene matches. The CDR3 runs 15 residues. CDR1 and CDR2 (germline): MNHEY, SVGAGI. CDR3 protein: CASSGPRTGGQPQHF. CDR3 coding DNA: TGTGCCAGCAGTGGCCCTAGGACAGGCGGGCAGCCCCAGCATTTT.

This clonotype was recorded a few times. The rearrangement joins TRBV6-1 to TRBJ2-4; D assignment may be TRBD1 or TRBD2 (5 bases each). CDR1 is MNHNS, CDR2 SASEGT, per germline. The CDR3 has 16 amino acids. V lost 2 bases to trimming and J lost 4 bases, with 15 bases between them. The chain's CDR3 is CASSESYGALKNIQYF. The CDR3 DNA is TGTGCCAGCAGTGAATCGTACGGGGCCCTAAAAAACATTCAGTACTTC.

This clonotype occurred many times. The chain links TRBV7-8 to TRBJ1-5; D unclear. Trimming took 2 bases from V and 0 from J, leaving 14 bases between them. CDR1 is SGHVS, CDR2 FQNEAQ, per germline. The CDR3 totals 17 residues. CDR3 sequence: CASSLRAQTLSNQPQHF. The DNA for the CDR3 is TGTGCCAGCAGCTTAAGGGCCCAGACACTTAGCAATCAGCCCCAGCATTTT.

The gene calls are TRBV13 and TRBJ2-7; 7 positions match TRBD1. Germline assignment: CDR1 PRHDT and CDR2 FYEKMQ (reference sequence). V shed 3 bases and J 3 bases; nucleotides not matched to a gene: 2. The CDR3 extends over 13 amino acids. The CDR3 spells CASSFRGFYEQYF. In DNA, the CDR3 is TGTGCCAGCAGCTTCAGGGGGTTCTACGAGCAGTACTTC. Supplemented by reference TRBV13 and TRBJ2-7, the full variable domain reads AAGVIQSPRHLIKEKRETATLKCYPIPRHDTVYWYQQGPGQDPQFLISFYEKMQSDKGSIPDRFSAQQFSDYHSELNMSSLELGDSALYFCASSFRGFYEQYFGPGTRLTVT.

J is TRBJ2-7 and V is TRBV20-1; possibly TRBD1 or TRBD2 for D (5 bases each). Trimming removed 2 bases at V and 6 bases at J, with 8 bases between. Germline-derived CDR1 and CDR2 are DFQATT and SNEGSKA (reference sequence). The CDR3 covers 11 residues. The CDR3, as DNA: TGCAGTGCTAGAAAGGGGACCGAGCAGTACTTC. This encodes CSARKGTEQYF.

This clonotype was seen a handful of times. V gene TRBV7-9 combines with J gene TRBJ1-1; 7 nucleotides align to TRBD1. Germline loops: CDR1 SEHNR, CDR2 FQNEAQ (reference sequence). V dropped 4 bases and J dropped 0; count of bases not matched to a gene: 5. The CDR3 runs 15 residues. The CDR3 reads CASSSTGQMNTEAFF. Written as DNA, the CDR3 is TGTGCCAGCAGCTCGACGGGACAGATGAACACTGAAGCTTTCTTT.